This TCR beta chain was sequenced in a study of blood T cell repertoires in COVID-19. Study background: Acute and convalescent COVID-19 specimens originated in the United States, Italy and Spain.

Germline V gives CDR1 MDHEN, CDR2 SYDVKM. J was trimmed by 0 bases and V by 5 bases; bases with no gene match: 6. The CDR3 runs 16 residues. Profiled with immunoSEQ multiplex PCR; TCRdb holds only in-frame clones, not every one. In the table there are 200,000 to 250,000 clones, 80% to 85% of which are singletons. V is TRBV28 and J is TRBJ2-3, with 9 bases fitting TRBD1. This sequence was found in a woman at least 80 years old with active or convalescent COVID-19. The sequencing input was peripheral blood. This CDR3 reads CASSPQGQGSTDTQYF. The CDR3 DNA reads TGTGCCAGCAGTCCACAGGGACAGGGCAGCACAGATACGCAGTATTTT.